This T cell receptor (beta chain) was sequenced during a study of CD8 T cells in ankylosing spondylitis (dated by TCRdb to between 2016 and 2019). The study in broad terms: The study profiled T cell receptor beta repertoires in healthy donors and ankylosing spondylitis patients to find disease-linked TCR variants. Peripheral blood was sampled, and synovial fluid was also collected from ankylosing spondylitis patients. The whole study cohort included 85 to 120 healthy donors and 25 or so ankylosing spondylitis patients. Overall results and qualifications from the work: Some TCR beta motif variants had previously been reported in synovial fluid and blood of reactive arthritis patients, which suggested common disease-initiation mechanisms. According to the report, matched synovial fluid samples from ankylosing spondylitis patients were significantly enriched for the disease-linked clones. Blood from ankylosing spondylitis patients appeared to be characterized by a TCR beta motif composed of under 10 highly homologous amino acid variants. The disease-linked clones showed a CD8+ phenotype and occurred at relatively low frequencies in peripheral blood.

This clonotype has a handful of counts. Its target antigen remains unknown. No base quality values were provided; no much bigger clone lies one nucleotide off. The junction shows trimming of 2 bases on V and 5 bases on J, and the gene matches do not reach 11 bases of it. From cysteine to phenylalanine, the CDR3 is 16 amino acids long. The retained sequence is limited to the CDR3, 48 bases, with the frame set at the first base. CDR1 and CDR2 were assigned from the germline V gene as SGHRS and YFSETQ. Sequencing used an Illumina HiSeq 2500. TCR beta libraries were prepared by quantitative 5'-RACE with molecular barcodes. Per the source publication's procedure: Disease-linked TCR variants were identified with a new computational method built on a probabilistic model of VDJ rearrangement. In-frame beta chains were kept once TCRdb had trimmed the public reads at Q25 with fastp and called clones with MiXCR. Each entry merges the rows of one CDR3 protein and shows their most common DNA and genes. TCRdb assigned the V and J calls; the authors' analysis was not used. The sample has 250,000 to 350,000 distinct CDR3 sequences on record, roughly 20% of them singletons. The ten largest account for about 8% of the sample.

The sequence derives from a male donor with ankylosing spondylitis or in good health (not recorded which). The sequencing input was blood, either unsorted or a sorted T cell fraction (not recorded which). The sequence is built from TRBV5-1 and TRBJ2-5; 8 of the junction bases match TRBD1. The CDR3 region reads CASSFVGQGLRETQYF. The DNA sequence is TGCGCCAGCAGCTTCGTCGGACAGGGCCTTCGGGAGACCCAGTACTTC.